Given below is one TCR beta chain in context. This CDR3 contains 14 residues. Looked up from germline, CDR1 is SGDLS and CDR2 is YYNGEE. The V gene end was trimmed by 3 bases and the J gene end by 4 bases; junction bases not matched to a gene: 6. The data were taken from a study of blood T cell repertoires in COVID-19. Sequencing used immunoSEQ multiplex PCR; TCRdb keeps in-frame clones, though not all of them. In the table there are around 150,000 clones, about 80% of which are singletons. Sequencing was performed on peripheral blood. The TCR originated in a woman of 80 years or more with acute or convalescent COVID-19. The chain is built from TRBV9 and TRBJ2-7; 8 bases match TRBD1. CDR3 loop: CASSAGQGGYEQYF. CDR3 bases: TGTGCCAGCAGCGCCGGACAGGGAGGTTACGAGCAGTACTTC.